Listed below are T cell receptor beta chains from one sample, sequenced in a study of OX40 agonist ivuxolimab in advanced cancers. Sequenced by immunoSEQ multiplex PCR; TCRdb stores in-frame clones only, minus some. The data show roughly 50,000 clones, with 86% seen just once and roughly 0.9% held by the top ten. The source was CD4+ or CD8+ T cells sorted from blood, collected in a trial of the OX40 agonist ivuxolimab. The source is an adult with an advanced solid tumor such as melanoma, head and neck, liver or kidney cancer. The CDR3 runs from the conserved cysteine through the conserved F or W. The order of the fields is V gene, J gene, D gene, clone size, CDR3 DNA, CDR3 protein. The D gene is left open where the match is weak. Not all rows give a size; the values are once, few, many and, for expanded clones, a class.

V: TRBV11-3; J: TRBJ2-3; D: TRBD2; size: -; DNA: TGTGCCAGCAGCTTACAGGGCGGGGGGGTCACAGATACGCAGTATTTT; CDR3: CASSLQGGGVTDTQYF
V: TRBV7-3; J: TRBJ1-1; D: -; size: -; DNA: TGTGCCAGCAGCTCTCCCGGGGACACTGAAGCTTTCTTT; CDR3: CASSSPGDTEAFF
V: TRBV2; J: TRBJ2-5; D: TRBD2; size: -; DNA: TGTGCCAGCAGGGGTACTAGCGGGGGACTGAAGACCCAGTACTTC; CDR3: CASRGTSGGLKTQYF
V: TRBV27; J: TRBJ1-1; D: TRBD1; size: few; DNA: TGTGCCAGCAGCTTTGGGGACAGGAGGAGAACTGAAGCTTTCTTT; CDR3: CASSFGDRRRTEAFF
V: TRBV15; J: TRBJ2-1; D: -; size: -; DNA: TGTGCCACCAGCTCTCGGGGGGCCGTCCTAAATGAGCAGTTCTTC; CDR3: CATSSRGAVLNEQFF
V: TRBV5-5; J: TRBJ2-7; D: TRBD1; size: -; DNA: TGTGCCAGCAGCCCCGGACAGGTATCCTCCTACGAGCAGTACTTC; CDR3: CASSPGQVSSYEQYF
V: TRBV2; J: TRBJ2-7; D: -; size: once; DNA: TGTGCCAGCAGGGCGACAGGTAGGGAGCAGTACTTC; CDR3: CASRATGREQYF
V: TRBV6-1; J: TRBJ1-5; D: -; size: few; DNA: TGTGCCAGCAAAGGCTTGGGGAGCAATCAGCCCCAGCATTTT; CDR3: CASKGLGSNQPQHF
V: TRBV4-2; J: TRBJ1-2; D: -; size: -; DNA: TGTGCCAGCAGCCAAGATGGGGTGGGCGGCTACACCTTC; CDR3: CASSQDGVGGYTF
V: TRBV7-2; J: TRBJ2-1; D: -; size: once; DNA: TGTGCCAGCAGCCAGAGACTGGGCAATGAGCAGTTCTTC; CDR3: CASSQRLGNEQFF
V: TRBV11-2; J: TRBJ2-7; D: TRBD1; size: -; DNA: TGTGCCAGCAGACCACAGGGGCACGAGCAGTACTTC; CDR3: CASRPQGHEQYF
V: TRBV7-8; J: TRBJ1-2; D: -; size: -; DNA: TGTGCCAGCAGCCCACGGACAGCCGGGGTCCCATATGGCTACACCTTC; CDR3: CASSPRTAGVPYGYTF
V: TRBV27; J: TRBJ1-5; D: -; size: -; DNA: TGTGCCAGCAGGCAGGGTAGCAATCAGCCCCAGCATTTT; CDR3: CASRQGSNQPQHF
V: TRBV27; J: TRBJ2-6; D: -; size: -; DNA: TGTGCCAGCAGTTCAACGGTCTACTCTGGGGCCAACGTCCTGACTTTC; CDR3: CASSSTVYSGANVLTF
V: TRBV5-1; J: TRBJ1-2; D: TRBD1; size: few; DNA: TGCGCCAGCAGCCCCGGGACAGTCCAAGGACATGGCTACACCTTC; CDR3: CASSPGTVQGHGYTF
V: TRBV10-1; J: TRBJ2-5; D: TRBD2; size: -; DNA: TGCGCCAGCAGTATGCAGCGGGGGGGCCTTCAGTACTTC; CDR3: CASSMQRGGLQYF
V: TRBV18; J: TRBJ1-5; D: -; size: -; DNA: TGTGCCAGCTCGTCAACCCACGACAGTAGCAATCAGCCCCAGCATTTT; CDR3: CASSSTHDSSNQPQHF
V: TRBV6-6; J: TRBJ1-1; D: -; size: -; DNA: TGTGCCAGCAGTTACAAGGACACTGAAGCTTTCTTT; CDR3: CASSYKDTEAFF
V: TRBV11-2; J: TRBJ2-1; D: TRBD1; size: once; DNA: TGTGCCAGCAGTTCAAAAGGGGGCAGCTCCTACAATGAGCAGTTCTTC; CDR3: CASSSKGGSSYNEQFF
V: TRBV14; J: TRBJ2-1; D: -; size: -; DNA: TGTGCCAGCAGCCAGATTTCCTACAATGAGCAGTTCTTC; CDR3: CASSQISYNEQFF
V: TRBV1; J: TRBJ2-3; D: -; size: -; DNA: TGCACCAGCAGACTGCCGAGGGGGGGGGTAGATACGCAGTATTTT; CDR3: CTSRLPRGGVDTQYF
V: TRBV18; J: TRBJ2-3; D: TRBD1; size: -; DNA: TGTGCCAGCTCACCCCGGACAGGCCTCGAAGATACGCAGTATTTT; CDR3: CASSPRTGLEDTQYF
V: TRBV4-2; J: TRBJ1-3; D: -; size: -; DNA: TGTGCCAGCAGCCAAGAGGTGGTCCCTGGAAACACCATATATTTT; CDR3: CASSQEVVPGNTIYF
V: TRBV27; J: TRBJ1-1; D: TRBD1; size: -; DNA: TGTGCCAGCAGTTTATTACTAGGGGGCCGGGACACTGAAGCTTTCTTT; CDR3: CASSLLLGGRDTEAFF
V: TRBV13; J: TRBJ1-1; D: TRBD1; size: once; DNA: TGTGCCAGCAGGGTTATTAGTCGGGACAGGGACACTGAAGCTTTCTTT; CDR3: CASRVISRDRDTEAFF
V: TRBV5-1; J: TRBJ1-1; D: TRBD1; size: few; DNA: TGCGCCAGCAGCTCAAGACAGGGGGCGGGTGAAGCTTTCTTT; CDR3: CASSSRQGAGEAFF
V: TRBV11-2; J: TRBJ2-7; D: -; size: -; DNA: TGTGCCAGCAGCCCCGGGCCGCCAGGATCGATGGGGGGCTCCTACGAGCAGTACTTC; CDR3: CASSPGPPGSMGGSYEQYF
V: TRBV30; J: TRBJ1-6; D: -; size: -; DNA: TGTGCCTGGAGTGGAGATTCTAATTCACCCCTCCACTTT; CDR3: CAWSGDSNSPLHF
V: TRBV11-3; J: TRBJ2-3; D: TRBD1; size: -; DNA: TGTGCCAGCAGCCAGACGACAGGGGGGATAAATACGCAGTATTTT; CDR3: CASSQTTGGINTQYF
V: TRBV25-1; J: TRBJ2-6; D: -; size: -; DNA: TGTGCCAGCAGTTCCCCGGGTCTCACTGGGGCCAACGTCCTGACTTTC; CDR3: CASSSPGLTGANVLTF
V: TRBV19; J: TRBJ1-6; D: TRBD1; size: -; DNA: TGTGCCAGTACTCGACAGGGGTCTAATTCACCCCTCCACTTT; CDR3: CASTRQGSNSPLHF
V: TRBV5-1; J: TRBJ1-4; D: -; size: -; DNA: TGCGCCAGCAGCTCGACAGGAAACTCCCCGAGGGAAAAACTGTTTTTT; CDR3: CASSSTGNSPREKLFF
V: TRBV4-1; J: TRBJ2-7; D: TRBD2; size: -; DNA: TGCGCCAGCAGCCAAGCGGGGGGGCCGGTAGGGGAGCAGTACTTC; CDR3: CASSQAGGPVGEQYF
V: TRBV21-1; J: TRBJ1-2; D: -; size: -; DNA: TGTGCCAGCAGCAAAAGGAAAAAGCGCGATAATGGCTACACCTTC; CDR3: CASSKRKKRDNGYTF
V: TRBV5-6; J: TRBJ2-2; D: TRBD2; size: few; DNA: TGTGCCAGCAGCGATCAGCTAGCCGCGGGAGGCGGGGAGCTGTTTTTT; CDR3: CASSDQLAAGGGELFF
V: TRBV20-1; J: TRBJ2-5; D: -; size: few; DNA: TGCAGTGCATTGAAGGAGACCCAGTACTTC; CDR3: CSALKETQYF
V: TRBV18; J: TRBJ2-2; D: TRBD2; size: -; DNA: TGTGCCAGCTCACCGGGAGGGGTGAACACCGGGGAGCTGTTTTTT; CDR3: CASSPGGVNTGELFF
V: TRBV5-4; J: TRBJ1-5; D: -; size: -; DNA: TGTGCCAGCAGCCGGACGGCCCGAATCAATCAGCCCCAGCATTTT; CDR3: CASSRTARINQPQHF
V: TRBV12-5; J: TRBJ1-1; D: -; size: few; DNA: TGTGCTAGTGGTCCTAGACAGTCCACTGAAGCTTTCTTT; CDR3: CASGPRQSTEAFF
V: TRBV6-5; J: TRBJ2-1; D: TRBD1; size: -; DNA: TGTGCCAGCAGCCTACAGGGGGCCGGTAATGAGCAGTTCTTC; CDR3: CASSLQGAGNEQFF
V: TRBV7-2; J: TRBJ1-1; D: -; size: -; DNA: TGTGCCAGCAGCTTAGCCGTAGGGGTTATGAACACTGAAGCTTTCTTT; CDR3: CASSLAVGVMNTEAFF
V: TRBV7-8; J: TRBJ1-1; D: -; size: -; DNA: TGTGCCAGCAGCACGACGGGGTTCGACACTGAAGCTTTCTTT; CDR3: CASSTTGFDTEAFF
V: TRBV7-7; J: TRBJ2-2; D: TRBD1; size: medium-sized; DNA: TGTGCCAGCAGCTCGGGACAGGGAGTCCGGGAGCTGTTTTTT; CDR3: CASSSGQGVRELFF
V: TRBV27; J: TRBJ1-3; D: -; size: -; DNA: TGTGCCAGCAGTTTATCGGCAGGGAGGGGAAACACCATATATTTT; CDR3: CASSLSAGRGNTIYF
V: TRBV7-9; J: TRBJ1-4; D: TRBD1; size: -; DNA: TGTGCCAGCAGCTTAGACGGGACAGGAAATTATGAAAAACTGTTTTTT; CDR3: CASSLDGTGNYEKLFF
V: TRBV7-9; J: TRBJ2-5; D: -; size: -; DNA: TGTGCCAGCAGCTTAGCGCTAGAGACAGGCGAGATGCAGTACTTC; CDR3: CASSLALETGEMQYF